The entry below gives a single T cell receptor (beta chain) sequence along with its context. Measured with immunoSEQ multiplex PCR; TCRdb has only the in-frame clones, and not every one. The top ten clones hold about 13% of a sample with 200,000 to 250,000 clones, 75% to 85% of them seen once. These data are taken from a study of blood T cell repertoires in COVID-19. The V gene lost 3 bases and the J gene lost 10 bases, with 13 bases spanning the gap. This CDR3 spans 14 amino acids. CDR1 is LNHDA and CDR2 is SQIVND in the germline V gene (reference sequence). Specimen: peripheral blood. This clonotype was obtained from a human donor in a cohort sampled during active COVID-19. The rearrangement links TRBV19 to TRBJ1-6; a weak D match, TRBD1 (6 bases). DNA of the CDR3: TGTGCCAGTAGTATGGACAGTCCCGGGTCACCCCTCCACTTT. Amino acid sequence: CASSMDSPGSPLHF.